The clone carrying this T cell receptor (beta chain) appeared a few times. The antigen remains unidentified. A read error may account for a junction end that differs from germline. This sample is drawn from a study of regulatory T cells in long-lasting Graves disease. Study-wide results and caveats: Sample size, which was small, may have reduced accuracy. TRBV28, TRBJ1-2 and TRBJ2-5 emerged as the favored segments in persistent disease.

Time point indicated: newly diagnosed GD, antithyroid drugs for less than 3 months. Scientists built the TCR library using RNA that was extracted from PBMCs. Arm-PCR of CDR3 regions and iRepertoire HTBI primers were used to build TCR beta libraries. Each CDR3 protein gets one entry after TCRdb re-called the multiplex PCR reads with MiXCR. This sample has 550,000 to 600,000 distinct CDR3 sequences, with about 15% found just once. From germline, CDR1 is SEHNR and CDR2 FQNEAQ (reference sequence). This CDR3 contains 13 residues. This sample also appeared in a second study, on T cells in Graves' hyperthyroidism and ophthalmopathy.

Sequenced material: peripheral blood mononuclear cells (PBMCs), taken at new diagnosis, from a patient treated with antithyroid drugs. The origin of this receptor is a man aged 18 to 29 with Graves disease. The chain carries TRBV7-9 and TRBJ1-1, with 7 bases identical to TRBD1. Here the CDR3 DNA reads TGTGCCAGCAGCCTGACAGGGAACCCTGAAGCTTTCTTT. Amino acid sequence: CASSLTGNPEAFF.